Each of the 9 T cell receptor beta chains below was sequenced from the same sample in a study of blood T cell repertoires in COVID-19 (dated by TCRdb to 2020 to 2021). The library was built by means of the immunoSEQ multiplex PCR assay. TCRdb holds this immuneACCESS table with in-frame rearrangements only. Some clones are missing; in checked studies, unresolved V genes explain under half, and the rest has no known cause. The sample table lists 350,000 or so clones, more than 70% of them with a count of one. The biggest ten clones account for 1% of the sample. Sequenced: PBMCs or T cells enriched from blood (not recorded which). These receptors were collected from a woman under 40 who had been exposed to COVID-19.

The rearrangement uses TRBV28 and TRBJ1-2; TRBD1 aligns across 7 bases. Germline CDR1 MDHEN, CDR2 SYDVKM. Germline trimming cut 5 bases from V and 7 bases from J; bases unmatched to any gene: 1. The CDR3 runs 11 residues. The CDR3 protein is CASSDRVGYTF. CDR3 nucleotide sequence: TGTGCCAGCAGTGACAGGGTTGGCTACACCTTC.

This clone was detected a few times. V is TRBV2 and J is TRBJ1-1, with a tentative D call TRBD1 (5 bases). Germline V gives CDR1 SNHLY, CDR2 FYNNEI. The CDR3 is 14 amino acids. V was clipped by 2 bases and J by 4 bases, with 11 bases between them. DNA for the CDR3: TGTGCCAGCAGTGAATGGGCAGGGCGCACTGAAGCTTTCTTT. Protein product: CASSEWAGRTEAFF. The whole variable domain, remainder taken from reference TRBV2 and TRBJ1-1, is EPEVTQTPSHQVTQMGQEVILRCVPISNHLYFYWYRQILGQKVEFLVSFYNNEISEKSEIFDDQFSVERPDGSNFTLKIRSTKLEDSAMYFCASSEWAGRTEAFFGQGTRLTVV.

The CDR3 DNA follows: TGTGCCAGCAGTCAATGGCGGGACAGGGCAACTAATGAAAAACTGTTTTTT. It yields the protein CASSQWRDRATNEKLFF. The rearrangement uses TRBV28 and TRBJ1-4; 9 bases align to TRBD1. V trimming: 5 bases; J trimming: 0 bases; junction bases outside the gene matches: 7. CDR1 is MDHEN and CDR2 is SYDVKM in the germline V gene. The CDR3 is 17 amino acids.

V is TRBV4-1 and J is TRBJ1-3; 10 bases line up with TRBD1. CDR1 is MGHRA and CDR2 is YSYEKL in the germline V gene. There are 16 residues in the CDR3. V gave up 0 bases and J gave up 7 bases; unmatched junction bases: 6. CDR3 coding DNA: TGCGCCAGCAGCCAAGACGGACAGGGGGTTAGCAACACCATATATTTT. This translates into CASSQDGQGVSNTIYF.

The chain has TRBV28 and TRBJ1-2; tentatively, D is TRBD1 (5 bases). Trimming took 8 bases from V and 4 from J, leaving 20 bases between them. Looked up from germline, CDR1 is MDHEN and CDR2 is SYDVKM. This CDR3 has 15 amino acids. The CDR3 DNA sequence: TGTGCCAGCTGGACGGGTGGGGGGTCTGGCTATGGCTACACCTTC. This sequence encodes CASWTGGGSGYGYTF.

The rearrangement uses TRBV14 and TRBJ1-1; D gene ambiguous. Trimming shortened V by 0 bases and J by 6 bases, and 17 bases separated the two germline ends. The CDR3 is made up of 16 amino acids. Germline V gene sequence: CDR1 SGHDN, CDR2 FVKESK. The CDR3 nucleotides read TGTGCCAGCAGCCAAGATCCTTGGACGGGAAAACCTGAAGCTTTCTTT. It yields the protein CASSQDPWTGKPEAFF.

In DNA form, the CDR3 reads TGTGCCTGGAGTGCCGGGGATAACTATGGCTACACCTTC. Its translation is CAWSAGDNYGYTF. The chain is built from TRBV30 and TRBJ1-2; D is undetermined. Germline V gives CDR1 GTSNPN, CDR2 SVGIG (reference sequence). The CDR3 sequence is 13 residues long. V was shortened by 1 base and J by 1 base, with 7 bases between the two germline ends.

J is TRBJ2-3 and V is TRBV6-5; 9 bases line up with TRBD1. The CDR3 runs to 16 residues. Germline V gene sequence: CDR1 MNHEY, CDR2 SVGAGI. V lost 4 bases and J lost 7; bases outside the gene matches: 12. The CDR3 DNA reads TGTGCCAGCAGTTTTTCAACAGGGGGCGAGGGGAATACGCAGTATTTT. Translating gives CASSFSTGGEGNTQYF.

The genes are TRBV5-1 and TRBJ1-1; D is undetermined. Germline V CDR1 and CDR2: SGHRS, YFSETQ. This CDR3 region has 14 residues. The V and J ends lost 6 bases and 1 base respectively, with 13 bases between them. The DNA for the CDR3 is TGCGCCAGCACCGGTGAAGGAGGGAACACTGAAGCTTTCTTT. Encoded protein: CASTGEGGNTEAFF.